The sequence of this TCR beta chain was determined in a study of blood T cell repertoires in COVID-19. Recovered status in Cohort 3 required two negative PCRs, clearance, or symptom resolution. V shed 1 base and J shed 1 base, with 4 bases lying between them. The CDR3 covers 13 residues. Germline V CDR1 and CDR2: LGHDT, YNNKEL (reference sequence). Methods used by the authors: Nucleated cell number was recorded as an estimate derived from reference gene primer amplification. Assay: immunoSEQ multiplex PCR; the TCRdb copy retains only in-frame clones and omits some. That table furnishes V, J and clone size, whereas the DNA furnished D and trimming. In the table there are about 150,000 clones, roughly 90% of which are singletons.

The sample consisted of PBMCs or T cells enriched from blood (not recorded which). The receptor comes from a woman aged 50 to 65 who had recovered from COVID-19. The J gene is TRBJ2-5, the V gene TRBV3-1 (or the pseudogene TRBV3-2); no clear D. DNA of the CDR3: TGTGCCAGCAGCCAAGGCGTCCAAGAGACCCAGTACTTC. It codes for CASSQGVQETQYF.